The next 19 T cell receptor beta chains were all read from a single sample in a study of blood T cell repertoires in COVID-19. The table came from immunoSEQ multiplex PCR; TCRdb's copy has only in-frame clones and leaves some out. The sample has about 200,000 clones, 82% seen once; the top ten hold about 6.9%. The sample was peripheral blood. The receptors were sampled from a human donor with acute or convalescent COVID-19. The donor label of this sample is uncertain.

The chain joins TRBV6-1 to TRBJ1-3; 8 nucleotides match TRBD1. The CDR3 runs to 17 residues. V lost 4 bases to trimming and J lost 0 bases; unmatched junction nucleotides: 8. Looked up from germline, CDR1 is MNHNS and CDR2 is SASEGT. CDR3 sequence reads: CASSARTGQGSGNTIYF. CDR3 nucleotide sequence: TGTGCCAGCAGTGCCCGAACTGGACAGGGCTCTGGAAACACCATATATTTT.

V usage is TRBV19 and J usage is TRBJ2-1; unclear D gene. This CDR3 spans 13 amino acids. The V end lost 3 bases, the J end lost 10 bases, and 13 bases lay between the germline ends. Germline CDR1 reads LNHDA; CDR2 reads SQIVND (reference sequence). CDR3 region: CASSISRVVEQFF. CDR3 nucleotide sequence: TGTGCCAGTAGTATCAGCCGGGTTGTCGAGCAGTTCTTC.

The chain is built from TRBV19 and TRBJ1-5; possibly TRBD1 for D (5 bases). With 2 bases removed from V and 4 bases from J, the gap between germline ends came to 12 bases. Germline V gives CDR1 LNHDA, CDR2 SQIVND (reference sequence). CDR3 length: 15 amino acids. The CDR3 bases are TGTGCCAGTAGTATAACGGTGGGACTAAATCAGCCCCAGCATTTT. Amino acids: CASSITVGLNQPQHF.

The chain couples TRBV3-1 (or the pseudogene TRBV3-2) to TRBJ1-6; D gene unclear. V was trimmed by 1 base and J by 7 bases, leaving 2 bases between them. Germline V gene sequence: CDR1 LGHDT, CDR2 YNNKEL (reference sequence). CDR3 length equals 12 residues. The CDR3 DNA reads TGTGCCAGCAGCCAAGTAAATTCACCCCTCCACTTT. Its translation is CASSQVNSPLHF.

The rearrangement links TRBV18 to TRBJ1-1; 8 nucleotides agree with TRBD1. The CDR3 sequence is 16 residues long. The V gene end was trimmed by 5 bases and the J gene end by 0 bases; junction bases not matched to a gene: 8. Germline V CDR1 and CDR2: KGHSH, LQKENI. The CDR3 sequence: CASSFNRGGLNTEAFF. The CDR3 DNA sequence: TGTGCCAGCTCATTCAACAGGGGGGGGTTGAACACTGAAGCTTTCTTT. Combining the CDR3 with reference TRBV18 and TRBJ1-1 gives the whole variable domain NAGVMQNPRHLVRRRGQEARLRCSPMKGHSHVYWYRQLPEEGLKFMVYLQKENIIDESGMPKERFSAEFPKEGPSILRIQQVVRGDSAAYFCASSFNRGGLNTEAFFGQGTRLTVV.

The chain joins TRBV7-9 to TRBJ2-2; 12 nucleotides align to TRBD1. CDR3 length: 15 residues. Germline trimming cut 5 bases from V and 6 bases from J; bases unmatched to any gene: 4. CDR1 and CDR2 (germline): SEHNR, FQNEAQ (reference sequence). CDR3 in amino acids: CASSRGTGGPGELFF. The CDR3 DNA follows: TGTGCCAGCAGCCGCGGGACAGGGGGCCCCGGGGAGCTGTTTTTT.

The CDR3 DNA sequence: TGTGCCAGTAGTATAGGCAGGGAAACTGAAGCTTTCTTT. It translates to CASSIGRETEAFF. The gene calls are TRBV19 and TRBJ1-1; tentatively, D is TRBD1 (5 bases). The germline V gene encodes CDR1 LNHDA and CDR2 SQIVND (reference sequence). The CDR3 is made up of 13 amino acids. The V end lost 1 base, the J end lost 5 bases, and 8 bases lay between the germline ends.

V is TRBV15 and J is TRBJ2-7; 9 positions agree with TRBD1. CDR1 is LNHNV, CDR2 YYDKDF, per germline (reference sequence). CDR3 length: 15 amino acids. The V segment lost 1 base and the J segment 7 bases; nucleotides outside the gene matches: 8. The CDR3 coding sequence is TGTGCCACCAGCAGAGCTGGGACAGGGTCCGGTGAGCAGTACTTC. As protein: CATSRAGTGSGEQYF.

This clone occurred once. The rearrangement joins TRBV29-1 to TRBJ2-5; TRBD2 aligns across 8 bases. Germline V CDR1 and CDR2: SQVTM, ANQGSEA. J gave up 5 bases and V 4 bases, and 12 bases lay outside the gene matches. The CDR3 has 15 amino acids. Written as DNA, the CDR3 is TGCAGCGTTGCAGAGGGGGGACTAGTGTTCGAGACCCAGTACTTC. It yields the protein CSVAEGGLVFETQYF.

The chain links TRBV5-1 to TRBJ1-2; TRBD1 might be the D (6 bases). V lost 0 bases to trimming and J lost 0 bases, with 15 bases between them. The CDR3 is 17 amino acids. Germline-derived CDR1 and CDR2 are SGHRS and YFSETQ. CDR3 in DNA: TGCGCCAGCAGCTTGGCGGGGCAGGGGCTTACTAACTATGGCTACACCTTC. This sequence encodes CASSLAGQGLTNYGYTF. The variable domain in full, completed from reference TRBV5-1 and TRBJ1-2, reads KAGVTQTPRYLIKTRGQQVTLSCSPISGHRSVSWYQQTPGQGLQFLFEYFSETQRNKGNFPGRFSGRQFSNSRSEMNVSTLELGDSALYLCASSLAGQGLTNYGYTFGSGTRLTVV.

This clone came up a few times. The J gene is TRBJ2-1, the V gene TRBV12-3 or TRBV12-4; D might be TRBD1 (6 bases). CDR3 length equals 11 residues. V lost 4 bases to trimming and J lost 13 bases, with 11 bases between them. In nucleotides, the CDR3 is TGTGCCAGCAGTTCGGACAGCCCCCAGTTCTTC. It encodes CASSSDSPQFF.

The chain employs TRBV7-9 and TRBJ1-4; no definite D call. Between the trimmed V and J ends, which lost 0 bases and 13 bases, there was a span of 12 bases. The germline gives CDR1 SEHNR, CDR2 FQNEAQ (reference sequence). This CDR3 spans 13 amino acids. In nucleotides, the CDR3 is TGTGCCAGCAGCTTAGCAGGGCCGGAGGGACTGTTTTTT. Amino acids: CASSLAGPEGLFF. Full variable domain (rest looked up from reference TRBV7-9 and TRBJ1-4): DTGVSQNPRHKITKRGQNVTFRCDPISEHNRLYWYRQTLGQGPEFLTYFQNEAQLEKSRLLSDRFSAERPKGSFSTLEIQRTEQGDSAMYLCASSLAGPEGLFFGSGTQLSVL.

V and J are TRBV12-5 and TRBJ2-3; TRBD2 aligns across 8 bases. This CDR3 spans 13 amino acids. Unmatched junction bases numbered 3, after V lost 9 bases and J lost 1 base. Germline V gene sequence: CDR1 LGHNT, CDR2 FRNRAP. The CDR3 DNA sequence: TGTGCTAGCTCAGCGGGAGGCACAGATACGCAGTATTTT. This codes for CASSAGGTDTQYF.

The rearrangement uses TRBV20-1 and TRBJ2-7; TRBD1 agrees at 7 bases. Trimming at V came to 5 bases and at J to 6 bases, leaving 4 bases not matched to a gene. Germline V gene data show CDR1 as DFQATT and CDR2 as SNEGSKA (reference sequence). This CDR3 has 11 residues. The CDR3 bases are TGCAGTGCTTACAGGGGCAGCGAGCAGTACTTC. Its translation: CSAYRGSEQYF.

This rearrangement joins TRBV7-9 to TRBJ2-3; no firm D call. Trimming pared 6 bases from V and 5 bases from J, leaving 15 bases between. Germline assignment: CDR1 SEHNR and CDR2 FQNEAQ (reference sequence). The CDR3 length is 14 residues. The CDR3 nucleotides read TGTGCCAGCAGTTGGATGGGCATGGTAGATACGCAGTATTTT. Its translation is CASSWMGMVDTQYF.

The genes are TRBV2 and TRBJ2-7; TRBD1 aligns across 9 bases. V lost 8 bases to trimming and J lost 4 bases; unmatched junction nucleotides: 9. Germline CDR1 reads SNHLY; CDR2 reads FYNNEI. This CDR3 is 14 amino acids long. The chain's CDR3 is CASRAGTGSYEQYF. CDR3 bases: TGTGCCAGCCGGGCCGGGACAGGGTCTTACGAGCAGTACTTC.

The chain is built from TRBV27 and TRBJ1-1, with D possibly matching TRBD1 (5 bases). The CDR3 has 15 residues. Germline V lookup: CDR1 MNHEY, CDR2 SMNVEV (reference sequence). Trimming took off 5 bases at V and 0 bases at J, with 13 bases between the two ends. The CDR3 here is CASSPLTELNTEAFF. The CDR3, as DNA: TGTGCCAGCAGTCCCTTGACAGAGTTGAACACTGAAGCTTTCTTT.

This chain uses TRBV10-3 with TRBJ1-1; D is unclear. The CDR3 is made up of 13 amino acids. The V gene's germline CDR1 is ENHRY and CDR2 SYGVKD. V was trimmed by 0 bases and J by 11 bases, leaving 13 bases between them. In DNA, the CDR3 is TGTGCCATCAGTGAGTCGGAGAGGGTGGATGCTTTCTTT. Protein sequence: CAISESERVDAFF.

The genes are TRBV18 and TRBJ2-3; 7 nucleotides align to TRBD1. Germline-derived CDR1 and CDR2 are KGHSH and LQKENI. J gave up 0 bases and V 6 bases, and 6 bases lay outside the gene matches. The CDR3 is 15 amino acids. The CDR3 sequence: CASSPQTGSTDTQYF. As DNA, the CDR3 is TGTGCCAGCTCGCCTCAGACAGGGAGCACAGATACGCAGTATTTT.